The following is a TCR beta chain sequence with its context. What this receptor recognizes is not known. No per-base quality is available; no much larger clone lies one base away. This specimen belongs to a study of siplizumab effects on memory and regulatory T cells (dated by TCRdb to about 2019). With regard to the full study: The study examined how the anti-CD2 antibody siplizumab affects alloreactive T-cell subsets in allogeneic mixed lymphocyte reactions built from human PBMCs. The study at large found these results: Among mappable alloreactive CD4+ clones, the Treg-derived fraction averaged approximately 69% with siplizumab versus approximately 27% in control reactions. Unstimulated naive T cells appeared more diverse than memory T cells, and naive cells seemed to contribute substantially to the alloresponse. The cumulative frequency of alloreactive sequences traceable to unstimulated CD4+ memory T cells was significantly reduced by siplizumab. Whether proliferating Tregs from siplizumab cultures were suppressive was not functionally confirmed. Because sequences below about 10^-5 frequency were poorly captured, only a minor fraction of alloreactive clones could be mapped to unstimulated subsets. For roughly 75-96% of proliferating CD4+ or CD8+ clones, no naive or memory phenotype could be assigned.

Sorted unstimulated T cells, along with proliferating T cells recovered from mixed lymphocyte reactions, underwent TCRbeta CDR3 sequencing. Fresh whole blood from around 11 HLA-typed healthy donors was used to isolate PBMCs. To map where alloreactive clones came from, unstimulated CD4+ non-regulatory T cells were FACS-sorted. Library generation was performed with the immunoSEQ multiplex PCR assay. Approximately 100,000 TCR templates per sample were assayed on the deep sequencing platform. Genomic DNA extracted from sorted T cells was used for TCRbeta CDR3 sequencing. As for the original processing: The R programming language was used for the clonal analysis of the TCRbeta CDR3 data. Unstimulated samples were compared with post-reaction CFSE-low samples to define alloreactive CD4+ and CD8+ clones. Alloreactive CD4+ clones were assigned to regulatory or non-regulatory origin by matching sequences to sorted unstimulated Treg and non-Treg repertoires. This is the immuneACCESS table as TCRdb keeps it, with only in-frame sequences that have V and J called. A part of the clones is gone; compared with another copy, unresolved V genes explain less than half, and the rest is unexplained. V and J calls and clone size are those listed in that table; D and trimming were worked out from the DNA. For this sample there are over 100,000 clones; 90% to 95% appear just once. The top ten constitute over 0.15% of the sample.

From V the trimming removes 6 bases and from J it removes 8 bases, while the gene matches leave 13 bases of the junction unaccounted for. Measured from the cysteine to the phenylalanine, the CDR3 is 17 residues long. Only CDR3 DNA remains: 51 bases, in frame from the first base. The germline V gene provides CDR1 SGHRS and CDR2 YFSETQ. The sample consisted of non-Treg CD4+ T cells sorted from blood. What this sample's cell subset or site label stands for: FACS-sorted unstimulated CD4+ non-regulatory T cells. The clonotype comes from a human donor in good health. The chain is encoded by TRBV5-1 joined to TRBJ2-1; the junction holds 14 bases that match TRBD2. The bases are TGCGCCAGCACCCGAACACCGGGACTAGCGGGGGCGGATGAGCAGTTCTTC. It specifies CASTRTPGLAGADEQFF.